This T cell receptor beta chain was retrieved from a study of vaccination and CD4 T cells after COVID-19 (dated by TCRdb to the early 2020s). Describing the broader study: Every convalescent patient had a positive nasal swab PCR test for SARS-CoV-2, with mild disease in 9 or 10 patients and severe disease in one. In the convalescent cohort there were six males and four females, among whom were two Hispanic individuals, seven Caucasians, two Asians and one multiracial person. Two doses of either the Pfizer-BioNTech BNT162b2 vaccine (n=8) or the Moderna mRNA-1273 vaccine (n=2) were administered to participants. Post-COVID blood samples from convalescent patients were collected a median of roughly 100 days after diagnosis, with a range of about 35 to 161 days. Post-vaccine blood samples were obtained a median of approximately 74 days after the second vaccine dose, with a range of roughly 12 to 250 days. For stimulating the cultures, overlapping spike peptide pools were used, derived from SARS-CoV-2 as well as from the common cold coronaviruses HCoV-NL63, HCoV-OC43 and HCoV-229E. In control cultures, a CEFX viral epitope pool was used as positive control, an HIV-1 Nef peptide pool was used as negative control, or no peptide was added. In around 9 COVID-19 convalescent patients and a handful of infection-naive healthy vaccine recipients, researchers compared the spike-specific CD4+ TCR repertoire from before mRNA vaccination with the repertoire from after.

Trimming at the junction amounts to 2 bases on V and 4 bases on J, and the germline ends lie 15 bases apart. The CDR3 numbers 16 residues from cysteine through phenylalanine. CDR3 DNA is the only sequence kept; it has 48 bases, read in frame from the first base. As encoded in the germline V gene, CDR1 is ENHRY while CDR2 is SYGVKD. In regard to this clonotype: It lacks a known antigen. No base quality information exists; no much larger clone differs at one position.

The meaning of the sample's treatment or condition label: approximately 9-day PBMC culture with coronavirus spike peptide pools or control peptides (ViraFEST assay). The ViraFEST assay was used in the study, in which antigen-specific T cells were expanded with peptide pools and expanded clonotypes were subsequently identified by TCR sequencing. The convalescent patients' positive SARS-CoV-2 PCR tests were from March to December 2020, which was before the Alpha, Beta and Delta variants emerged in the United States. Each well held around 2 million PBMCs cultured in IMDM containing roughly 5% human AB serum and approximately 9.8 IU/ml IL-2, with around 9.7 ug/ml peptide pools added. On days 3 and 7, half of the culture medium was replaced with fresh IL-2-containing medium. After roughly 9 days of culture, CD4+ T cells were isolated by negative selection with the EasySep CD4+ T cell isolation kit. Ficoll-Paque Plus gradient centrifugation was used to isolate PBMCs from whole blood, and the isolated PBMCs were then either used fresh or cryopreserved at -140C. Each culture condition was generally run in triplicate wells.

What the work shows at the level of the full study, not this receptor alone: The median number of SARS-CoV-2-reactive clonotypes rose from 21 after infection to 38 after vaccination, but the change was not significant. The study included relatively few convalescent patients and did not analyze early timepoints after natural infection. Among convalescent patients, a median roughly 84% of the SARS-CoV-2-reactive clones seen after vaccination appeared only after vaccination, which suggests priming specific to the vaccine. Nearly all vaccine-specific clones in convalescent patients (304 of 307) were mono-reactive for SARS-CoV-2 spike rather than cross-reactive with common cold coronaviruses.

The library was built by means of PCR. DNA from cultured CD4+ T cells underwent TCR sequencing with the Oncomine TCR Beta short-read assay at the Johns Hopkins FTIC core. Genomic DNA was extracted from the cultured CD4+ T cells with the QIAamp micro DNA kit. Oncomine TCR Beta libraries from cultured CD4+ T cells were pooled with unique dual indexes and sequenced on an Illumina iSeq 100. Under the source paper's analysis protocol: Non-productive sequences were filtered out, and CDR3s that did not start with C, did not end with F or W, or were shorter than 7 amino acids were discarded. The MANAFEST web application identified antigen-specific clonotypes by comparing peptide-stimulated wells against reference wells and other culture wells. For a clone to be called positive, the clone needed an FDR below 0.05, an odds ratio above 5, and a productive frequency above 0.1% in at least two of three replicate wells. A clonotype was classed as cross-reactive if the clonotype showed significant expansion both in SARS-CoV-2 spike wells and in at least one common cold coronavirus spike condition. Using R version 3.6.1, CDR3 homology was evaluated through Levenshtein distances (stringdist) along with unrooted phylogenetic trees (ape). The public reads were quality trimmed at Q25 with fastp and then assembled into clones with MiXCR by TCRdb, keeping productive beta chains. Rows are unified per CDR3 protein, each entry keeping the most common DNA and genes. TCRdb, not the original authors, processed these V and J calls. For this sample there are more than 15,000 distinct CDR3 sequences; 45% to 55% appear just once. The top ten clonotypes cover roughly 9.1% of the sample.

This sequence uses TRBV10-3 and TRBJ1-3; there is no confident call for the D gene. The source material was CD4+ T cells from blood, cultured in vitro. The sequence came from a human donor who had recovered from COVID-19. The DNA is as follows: TGTGCCATCAGTGAGACCGGCTTAATCCCCGGAAACACCATATATTTT. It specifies CAISETGLIPGNTIYF.